This T cell receptor (beta chain) was observed in a study of T cell repertoires in cytomegalovirus infection. The overall study: CMV epitopes in the study were HLA-C-restricted (recently identified) and HLA-B-restricted (well studied). Public TCR beta signatures indicated both CMV infection and matching HLA type.

This clonotype came up a few times. Its antigen is unknown. Germline CDR1 is ENHRY and CDR2 is SYGVKD. V shed 3 bases and J 5 bases; nucleotides not matched to a gene: 5. The CDR3 contains 14 residues. TCRdb reprocessed the reads via MiXCR and lists one record per CDR3 protein. This table has about 890,000 distinct CDR3 sequences, roughly a third appearing once. Whole-study results and caveats: CMV-specific HLA-C-restricted TCR beta clonotypes dominated the ex vivo response. Public TCR beta family frequency separated CMV-and-HLA carriers, including in an independent cohort.

The source was cultured CD8+ T cells from PBMCs, collected from culture after CMV antigen stimulation. The TCR comes from a human donor in good health (CMV status not recorded). Some clones in this sample may be carry-over from other donors' samples. The chain links TRBV10-3 to TRBJ2-7; 9 nucleotides align to TRBD1. CDR3 DNA sequence: TGTGCCATCAGTGACACAGGGGGCATTGACGAGCAGTACTTC. This encodes CAISDTGGIDEQYF.